The 32 T cell receptor beta chains reported below all come from one sample, sequenced in a study of T cell repertoires in aging, cancer and after chemotherapy. Amplification of TCR beta used genomic DNA extracted from peripheral blood. Rearranged V-D-J TRB sequences were amplified with a mixed TRB-A/B primer pool. Using its own MiXCR run on the multiplex PCR reads, TCRdb lists one record per CDR3 protein. The sample carries about 19,000 distinct CDR3 sequences, approximately 35% recorded once. Sequenced input: blood. All receptors derive from a human donor with a solid tumor.

V is TRBV21-1 and J is TRBJ1-6; the table's D call of TRBD1 was not tested on the DNA. TRBV21-1 is a known pseudogene. The CDR3 runs to 17 residues. The CDR3 DNA reads as TGTGCCAGCACCAGGGTCCGGGGGCGTTGGGGTAATTCACCCCTCCACTTT. Protein: CASTRVRGRWGNSPLHF.

This chain uses TRBV24-1 with TRBJ1-1; tentative D call: TRBD1 (5 bases). The CDR3 covers 12 residues. Germline V gene sequence: CDR1 KGHDR, CDR2 SFDVKD. Trimming pared 10 bases from V and 7 bases from J, leaving 15 bases between. In nucleotides, the CDR3 is TGTGCCACACATAACAGACAGCTTGAAGCTTTCTTT. Protein sequence: CATHNRQLEAFF.

Only a few counts were recorded for this clonotype. This chain links TRBV15 with TRBJ2-3; no clear D gene. This CDR3 has 13 amino acids. Trimming shortened V by 0 bases and J by 4 bases, and 5 bases separated the two germline ends. CDR1 and CDR2 (germline): LNHNV, YYDKDF (reference sequence). CDR3 residues: CATSRDSADTQYF. In DNA form, the CDR3 reads TGTGCCACCAGCAGAGATTCGGCAGATACGCAGTATTTT.

This clonotype came up a few times. The V and J genes are TRBV6-1 and TRBJ1-4; TRBD1 matches 11 bases. The CDR3 consists of 18 residues. Trimming removed 5 bases from V and 8 bases from J; junction bases left unmatched: 16. Germline V gives CDR1 MNHNS, CDR2 SASEGT. CDR3 region: CASSKRTGGVVLGEKLFF. The CDR3 DNA is TGTGCCAGCAGTAAACGGACAGGGGGCGTAGTTCTAGGAGAAAAACTGTTTTTT.

The chain carries TRBV13 and TRBJ1-3; 7 bases map to TRBD1. CDR1 is PRHDT and CDR2 is FYEKMQ in the germline V gene (reference sequence). Unmatched junction bases numbered 13, after V lost 8 bases and J lost 0 bases. CDR3 size: 17 residues. The CDR3 coding sequence is TGTGCCAGCGGGGCCGGGACAGCCTTCTTCTCTGGAAACACCATATATTTT. Amino acids: CASGAGTAFFSGNTIYF.

CDR3 DNA sequence: TGTGCCAGCTCACCAGCCCCCCTAGAGGGCTACACCTTC. The encoded protein is CASSPAPLEGYTF. The rearrangement uses TRBV18 and TRBJ1-2; D unclear. V gave up 2 bases and J gave up 8 bases, with 12 bases separating them. This CDR3 has 13 amino acids. CDR1 is KGHSH, CDR2 LQKENI, per germline. The full variable domain, with the rest looked up from reference TRBV18 and TRBJ1-2, is NAGVMQNPRHLVRRRGQEARLRCSPMKGHSHVYWYRQLPEEGLKFMVYLQKENIIDESGMPKERFSAEFPKEGPSILRIQQVVRGDSAAYFCASSPAPLEGYTFGSGTRLTVV.

The V call is TRBV5-6, the J call TRBJ2-5, with TRBD1 as a possible D gene (5 bases). CDR1 SGHDT and CDR2 YYEEEE come from the germline V gene. The CDR3 contains 10 residues. Deletions cut 4 bases from V and 7 bases from J, with 5 bases between. The DNA of the CDR3 is TGTGCCAGCAGCAGGGGGACCCAGTACTTC. Translating gives CASSRGTQYF.

This clonotype was seen more than once but under ten times. J is TRBJ1-5 and V is TRBV18; D is uncertain. Germline V gives CDR1 KGHSH, CDR2 LQKENI. There are 16 residues in the CDR3. Trimming stripped 2 bases from V and 0 bases from J, with 11 bases between. This CDR3 is CASSPGVGLSNQPQHF. The CDR3 nucleotides are TGTGCCAGCTCACCAGGTGTGGGCCTTAGCAATCAGCCCCAGCATTTT.

The chain is built from TRBV6-2 or TRBV6-3 and TRBJ2-7, with TRBD1 matching over 11 bases. The CDR3 consists of 18 residues. CDR1 and CDR2 from the germline V gene are MNHEY and SVGEGT. With 6 bases clipped from V and 3 bases from J, the junction kept 16 bases outside the gene matches. CDR3 amino acids: CASSGRSTGTGGLYEQYF. In nucleotides, the CDR3 is TGTGCCAGCAGCGGCCGTTCAACCGGGACAGGGGGGCTCTACGAGCAGTACTTC.

The chain carries TRBV6-2 or TRBV6-3 and TRBJ1-5, with D maybe TRBD1 (6 bases). V lost 4 bases, J lost 7 bases, and 17 bases lay in between. This CDR3 contains 15 residues. The germline CDR1 and CDR2 sequences are MNHEY and SVGEGT. The DNA of the CDR3 is TGTGCCAGCAGTTCCCGTCGCAGGGGTGGACAGCCCCAGCATTTT. It translates to CASSSRRRGGQPQHF.

This clonotype came up a few times. DNA for the CDR3: TGTGCCAGTAGTCCTGCATTCGGGACTAGCGTCCCGGTAGTCTACAATGAGCAGTTCTTC. This translates into CASSPAFGTSVPVVYNEQFF. This chain links TRBV19 with TRBJ2-1; 10 nucleotides line up with TRBD2. Germline CDR1 and CDR2: LNHDA and SQIVND (reference sequence). The CDR3 sequence is 20 residues long. The V segment lost 5 bases and the J segment 3 bases; nucleotides outside the gene matches: 19.

The CDR3 DNA sequence: TGTGCCAGCAGATTGGGACTAGGCAACCAAGAGACCCAGTACTTC. Its protein is CASRLGLGNQETQYF. The chain has TRBV6-1 and TRBJ2-5; 8 bases agree with TRBD2. V trimming: 6 bases; J trimming: 0 bases; junction bases outside the gene matches: 6. The germline CDR1 and CDR2 sequences are MNHNS and SASEGT. CDR3 length equals 15 residues.

The rearrangement joins TRBV18 to TRBJ2-5; tentatively, D is TRBD2 (5 bases). The V end was cut by 2 bases, the J end by 5 bases, with 12 bases between. This CDR3 is 14 amino acids long. The germline V gene has CDR1 KGHSH and CDR2 LQKENI. In nucleotides, the CDR3 is TGTGCCAGCTCACCAGGCCGGGGAAGGGAGACCCAGTACTTC. Its translation: CASSPGRGRETQYF.

This chain links TRBV19 with TRBJ1-2; D gene unclear. CDR1 LNHDA and CDR2 SQIVND come from the germline V gene (reference sequence). The CDR3 runs to 12 residues. Trimming removed 5 bases at V and 4 bases at J, with 8 bases between. CDR3 loop: CASSQDGYGYTF. Here the CDR3 DNA reads TGTGCCAGTAGTCAAGACGGCTATGGCTACACCTTC.

A few counts support this clonotype. The chain employs TRBV6-6 and TRBJ1-5; 8 bases agree with TRBD1. The CDR3 length is 16 residues. The germline CDR1 and CDR2 sequences are MNHNY and SVGAGI (reference sequence). The junction had 8 bases not matched to a gene; V was cut back by 6 bases and J by 1 base. CDR3 in DNA: TGTGCCAGCAGACAGGGGGTGGGAAAGAGCAATCAGCCCCAGCATTTT. Residues: CASRQGVGKSNQPQHF.

CDR3 sequence (DNA): TGTGCCAGCAGTCCGTGGACAGGGTGGGAGACCCAGTACTTC. Translated, it gives CASSPWTGWETQYF. This chain joins TRBV12-3 or TRBV12-4 and TRBJ2-5; 8 positions agree with TRBD1. The CDR3 is 14 residues long. With 5 bases clipped from V and 5 bases from J, the junction kept 7 bases outside the gene matches.

The rearrangement uses TRBV6-2 or TRBV6-3 and TRBJ2-7; the D is unclear. Germline assignment: CDR1 MNHEY and CDR2 SVGEGT. The V end lost 6 bases, the J end lost 4 bases, and 10 bases lay between the germline ends. The CDR3 contains 12 residues. The CDR3 reads CASSLGVYEQYF. Written as DNA, the CDR3 is TGTGCCAGCAGCCTCGGTGTTTACGAGCAGTACTTC.

V gene TRBV12-3 or TRBV12-4 combines with J gene TRBJ2-3; 7 nucleotides agree with TRBD1. Germline trimming cut 7 bases from V and 7 bases from J; bases unmatched to any gene: 11. There are 14 residues in the CDR3. The CDR3 sequence: CASTSGTAPHTQYF. DNA of the CDR3: TGTGCCAGCACCTCCGGGACAGCGCCCCATACGCAGTATTTT.

V is TRBV5-1 and J is TRBJ2-2; 7 nucleotides match TRBD2. The CDR3 is made up of 16 amino acids. The germline CDR1 and CDR2 sequences are SGHRS and YFSETQ. The V segment lost 5 bases and the J segment 6 bases; nucleotides outside the gene matches: 13. The CDR3 region is CASRESGTTFSGELFF. CDR3 sequence (DNA): TGCGCCAGCAGAGAGTCCGGGACTACCTTCTCCGGGGAGCTGTTTTTT.

This clonotype was recorded a few times. An end of the junction differs from the germline gene, which may be a read error. The rearrangement links TRBV10-3 to TRBJ2-7, with TRBD2 matching 9 bases. The CDR3 is 14 residues long. Looked up from germline, CDR1 is ENHRY and CDR2 is SYGVKD. This chain's CDR3 is CASSYSSGNYEQYF. CDR3 in DNA: TGTGCCAGCAGTTACTCTAGCGGGAACTATGAGCAGTACTTC.

This clonotype was detected only a few times. In DNA form, the CDR3 reads TGTGCCAGCAGAGATGGTGGGGGAAAACTGTTTTTT. Translating gives CASRDGGGKLFF. The genes are TRBV27 and TRBJ1-4; TRBD1 might be the D (5 bases). From germline, CDR1 is MNHEY and CDR2 SMNVEV (reference sequence). V was cut by 6 bases and J by 10 bases, with 12 bases left in between. CDR3 length: 12 amino acids.

The J gene is TRBJ2-1, the V gene TRBV27; 10 bases are a match to TRBD1. With 5 bases clipped from V and 3 bases from J, the junction kept 4 bases outside the gene matches. Looked up from germline, CDR1 is MNHEY and CDR2 is SMNVEV (reference sequence). The CDR3 spans 15 residues. Here the CDR3 reads CASSPGQGIYNEQFF. The DNA of the CDR3 is TGTGCCAGCAGTCCGGGACAGGGGATCTACAATGAGCAGTTCTTC.

This sequence joins TRBV30 and TRBJ1-6; D gene ambiguous. The length of the CDR3 is 11 residues. The V and J ends lost 2 bases and 9 bases respectively, with 5 bases between them. CDR1 and CDR2 (germline): GTSNPN, SVGIG (reference sequence). In nucleotides, the CDR3 is TGTGCCTGGAGTAGTCGTTCACCCCTCCACTTT. It codes for CAWSSRSPLHF.

This clonotype is classed as medium-sized. This rearrangement joins TRBV19 to TRBJ2-1, with D possibly TRBD1 on 5 matching bases. V dropped 2 bases and J dropped 5 bases, with 7 bases sitting between them. The CDR3 totals 13 residues. Germline lookup yields CDR1 LNHDA and CDR2 SQIVND (reference sequence). DNA for the CDR3: TGTGCCAGTAGTATAATCAGGGACAATGAGCAGTTCTTC. This codes for CASSIIRDNEQFF.

The V gene is TRBV27, the J gene TRBJ2-7; perhaps D is TRBD1 or TRBD2 (6 bases each). The V gene's germline CDR1 is MNHEY and CDR2 SMNVEV (reference sequence). This CDR3 comprises 13 residues. The V end was cut by 6 bases, the J end by 6 bases, with 15 bases between. The CDR3 here is CASSITGRREQYF. In DNA form, the CDR3 reads TGTGCCAGCAGCATAACAGGGAGGCGCGAGCAGTACTTC.

Here the CDR3 reads CASSPPGGWGEQYF. The CDR3 coding sequence is TGTGCCAGCTCACCCCCGGGTGGGTGGGGCGAGCAGTACTTC. This rearrangement joins TRBV18 to TRBJ2-7; no reliable D call. V was shortened by 3 bases and J by 6 bases, with 15 bases between the two germline ends. Germline V gene data show CDR1 as KGHSH and CDR2 as LQKENI. The CDR3 totals 14 residues.

V is TRBV13 and J is TRBJ2-3; D is undetermined. The CDR3 sequence is 14 residues long. From germline, CDR1 is PRHDT and CDR2 FYEKMQ (reference sequence). Trimming cost V 3 bases and J 2 bases, with 9 bases left between them. The CDR3 sequence: CASSFRGATDTQYF. DNA for the CDR3: TGTGCCAGCAGCTTTCGTGGCGCCACAGATACGCAGTATTTT. The full variable domain, its missing parts supplied by reference TRBV13 and TRBJ2-3, is AAGVIQSPRHLIKEKRETATLKCYPIPRHDTVYWYQQGPGQDPQFLISFYEKMQSDKGSIPDRFSAQQFSDYHSELNMSSLELGDSALYFCASSFRGATDTQYFGPGTRLTVL.

On this clonotype itself: A much larger clone differs from this one at a single base, so this may be a read error. The rearrangement uses TRBV10-3 and TRBJ2-1; TRBD2 matches at 8 bases. Germline CDR1 and CDR2: ENHRY and SYGVKD. The length of the CDR3 is 17 residues. The CDR3 DNA reads TGTGACAGTAGTATCGGGCCTAGCGGGCCCCTGGCTACCGAGCAGTTCTTC. Translating gives CDSSIGPSGPLATEQFF.

This clonotype was counted a few times. The chain recombines TRBV10-3 with TRBJ2-1; TRBD2 agrees at 8 bases. With V trimmed by 7 bases and J by 7 bases, 6 bases remained unmatched. The CDR3 totals 13 residues. Germline V gives CDR1 ENHRY, CDR2 SYGVKD. CDR3 residues: CAIMASGRNEQFF. The CDR3, as DNA: TGTGCCATCATGGCTAGCGGGCGGAATGAGCAGTTCTTC.

The chain joins TRBV19 to TRBJ1-2; weak D call: TRBD1 (6 bases). Looked up from germline, CDR1 is LNHDA and CDR2 is SQIVND (reference sequence). The CDR3 has 15 amino acids. Trimming shortened V by 6 bases and J by 6 bases, and 20 bases separated the two germline ends. The CDR3 spells CASRAYRDIEDGYTF. The CDR3 DNA is TGTGCCAGTAGGGCGTACCGGGACATAGAGGATGGCTACACCTTC. Looking up the rest from reference TRBV19 and TRBJ1-2 gives the full variable domain: DGGITQSPKYLFRKEGQNVTLSCEQNLNHDAMYWYRQDPGQGLRLIYYSQIVNDFQKGDIAEGYSVSREKKESFPLTVTSAQKNPTAFYLCASRAYRDIEDGYTFGSGTRLTVV.

This chain uses TRBV27 with TRBJ2-5; 9 bases match TRBD1. V gave up 3 bases and J gave up 5 bases; unmatched junction bases: 4. CDR1 MNHEY and CDR2 SMNVEV come from the germline V gene (reference sequence). The length of the CDR3 is 14 residues. The CDR3 spells CASSFTGGWETQYF. In DNA form, the CDR3 reads TGTGCCAGCAGTTTCACAGGGGGCTGGGAGACCCAGTACTTC.

V usage is TRBV6-6 and J usage is TRBJ1-1, with a possible D match to TRBD1 (5 bases). The CDR3 contains 18 residues. Germline V gene lookup returns CDR1 MNHNY and CDR2 SVGAGI (reference sequence). The V gene lost 6 bases and the J gene lost 1 base, with 24 bases spanning the gap. The CDR3 DNA is TGTGCCAGCAGCCCCGGCGGGGCGGGGTTGGGGCCGAACACTGAAGCTTTCTTT. Protein sequence: CASSPGGAGLGPNTEAFF.